The rows below give T cell receptor beta chains drawn from one sample of a study of T-cell memory formation after mild COVID-19. TCRdb re-derived calls from the 5' RACE reads in MiXCR, one entry per CDR3 protein. The table includes some 40,000 distinct CDR3 sequences, 7.3% detected once. The material sequenced was PBMCs or a T cell subset sorted from them (not recorded which). These TCRs come from a man aged 18 to 30 who had mild COVID-19 (a few samples of this study predate the infection). Cell type and time point are not known. Each CDR3 is given with its conserved first and last residue. Clone size, where shown, is once, few, many, or a class for clones that have expanded.

few | TRBJ1-1 | TRBV18 | CASSPRTGETEAFF
many | TRBJ2-1 | TRBV7-9 | CASSRTGRWNEQFF
few | TRBJ1-5 | TRBV19 | CASMGKRVNNQPQHF
- | TRBJ1-6 | TRBV7-2 | CASSFRGSDSPLHF
- | TRBJ2-3 | TRBV23-1 | CASWDSTDTQYF
few | TRBJ2-1 | TRBV24-1 | CATSDWTGSDEQFF
- | TRBJ2-5 | TRBV5-4 | CASSLAGGFETQYF
- | TRBJ2-3 | TRBV5-8 | CASTTGTYTDTQYF
- | TRBJ1-1 | TRBV7-3 | CASSLTPRAEAFF
- | TRBJ2-1 | TRBV9 | CASSEVGSYNEQFF
few | TRBJ1-5 | TRBV12-3/TRBV12-4 | CASSFGRQGNQPQHF
- | TRBJ2-2 | TRBV7-9 | CASSLGPGELFF
- | TRBJ1-1 | TRBV4-3 | CASSRGQGNTEAFF
many | TRBJ2-4 | TRBV12-3/TRBV12-4 | CASSLGFGTEKNIQYF
few | TRBJ1-1 | TRBV25-1 | CASSDHGQGNTEAFF
- | TRBJ1-6 | TRBV5-6 | CASSYFNRRSPLHF
few | TRBJ1-5 | TRBV6-2/TRBV6-3 | CASSSHGPDPPQHF
few | TRBJ2-1 | TRBV7-6 | CASSLTGESANEQFF
- | TRBJ1-4 | TRBV4-1 | CASSQDRVGEKLFF
- | TRBJ1-5 | TRBV6-5 | CASSPRRGRIGEPQHF
- | TRBJ2-3 | TRBV2 | CASTLTDTQYF
many | TRBJ2-5 | TRBV4-2 | CASSRLPSGGQETQYF
few | TRBJ1-1 | TRBV18 | CASSVVPEATEAFF
- | TRBJ2-5 | TRBV7-2 | CASSPNGFVAQYF
few | TRBJ1-1 | TRBV12-3/TRBV12-4 | CASSFQSSNTEAFF
many | TRBJ2-1 | TRBV5-1 | CASRTAARYNEQFF
few | TRBJ1-1 | TRBV9 | CASSVAQASTEAFF
- | TRBJ2-1 | TRBV7-3 | CASSDGEYNEQFF
- | TRBJ2-7 | TRBV7-2 | CASRRTGQGSYEQYF
medium-sized | TRBJ2-3 | TRBV7-3 | CASSLYGTDTQYF
- | TRBJ2-2 | TRBV7-3 | CASRQTSGTGELFF
many | TRBJ2-5 | TRBV5-1 | CASSFGSPSQETQYF
few | TRBJ2-7 | TRBV6-2/TRBV6-3 | CASSYRPGRYTYEQYF
few | TRBJ2-4 | TRBV9 | CASSVARSGEGKNIQYF
many | TRBJ2-7 | TRBV25-1 | CASSPSDRASYEQYF
many | TRBJ2-7 | TRBV4-2 | CASSQIGGAGTYEQYF
- | TRBJ1-2 | TRBV5-6 | CASSPGSQEYYTF
few | TRBJ2-3 | TRBV12-3/TRBV12-4 | CASTPGAPDTQYF
few | TRBJ1-4 | TRBV6-1 | CASRNRAESEKLFF
- | TRBJ1-5 | TRBV7-6 | CASSSGGASQPQHF
- | TRBJ2-3 | TRBV29-1 | CSLSGGQGSIGTQYF
- | TRBJ1-2 | TRBV6-5 | CASRETGGTYGYTF
- | TRBJ2-3 | TRBV6-1 | CASSEVGRYTDTQYF
- | TRBJ2-1 | TRBV4-2 | CASSQEDGGQFF
few | TRBJ1-2 | TRBV4-3 | CASSQDLRRASTLPLYGYTF
- | TRBJ2-3 | TRBV6-2/TRBV6-3 | CASRSGGRDTQYF
- | TRBJ2-1 | TRBV5-1 | CASSLRSRGIHNEQFF
few | TRBJ1-1 | TRBV5-1 | CASPSGDTEAFF
- | TRBJ2-2 | TRBV7-2 | CASSLVSGWAGELFF
few | TRBJ1-1 | TRBV20-1 | CSARVPLNTEAFF